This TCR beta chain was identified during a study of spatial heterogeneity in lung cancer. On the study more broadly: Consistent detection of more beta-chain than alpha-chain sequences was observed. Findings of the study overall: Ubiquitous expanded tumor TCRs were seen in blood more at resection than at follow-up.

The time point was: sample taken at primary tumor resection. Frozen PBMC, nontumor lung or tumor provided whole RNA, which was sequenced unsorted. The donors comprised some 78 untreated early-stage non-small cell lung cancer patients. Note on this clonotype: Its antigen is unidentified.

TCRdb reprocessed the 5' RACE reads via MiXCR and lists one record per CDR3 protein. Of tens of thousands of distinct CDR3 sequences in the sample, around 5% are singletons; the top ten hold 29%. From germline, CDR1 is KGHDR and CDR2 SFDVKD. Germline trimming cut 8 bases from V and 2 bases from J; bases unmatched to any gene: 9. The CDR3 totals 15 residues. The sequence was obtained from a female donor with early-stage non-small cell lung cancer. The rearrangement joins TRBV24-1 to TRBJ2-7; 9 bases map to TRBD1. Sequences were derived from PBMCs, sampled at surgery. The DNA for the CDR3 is TGTGCCACCATTTCCCGGGACAGGGCAGCCTACGAGCAGTACTTC. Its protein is CATISRDRAAYEQYF.